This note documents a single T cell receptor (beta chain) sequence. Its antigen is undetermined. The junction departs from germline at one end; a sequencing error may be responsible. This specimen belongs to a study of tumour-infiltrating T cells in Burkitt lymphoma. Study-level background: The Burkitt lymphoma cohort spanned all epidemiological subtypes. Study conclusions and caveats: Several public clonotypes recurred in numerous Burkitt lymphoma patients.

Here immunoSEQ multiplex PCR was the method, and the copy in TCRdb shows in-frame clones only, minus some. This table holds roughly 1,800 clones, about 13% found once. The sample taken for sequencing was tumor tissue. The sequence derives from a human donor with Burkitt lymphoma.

The CDR3 DNA is TGTACCAGCAGCTTAGAGGGGAACACCGGGGAGCTGTTTTTT. It yields the protein CTSSLEGNTGELFF. The chain employs TRBV7-8 and TRBJ2-2; D possibly corresponds to TRBD2 (5 bases). Germline CDR1 reads SGHVS; CDR2 reads FQNEAQ. This CDR3 contains 14 residues.